This passage covers 21 T cell receptor beta chains from one sample sequenced in a study of T-cell memory formation after mild COVID-19. One entry per CDR3 protein, called by TCRdb with MiXCR from the 5' RACE reads. The data hold 550,000 to 600,000 distinct CDR3 sequences, with roughly a sixth observed a single time. The sequencing sample was made of PBMCs or a T cell subset sorted from them (not recorded which). Receptors were obtained from an adult woman who had mild COVID-19 (a few samples of this study predate the infection). Cell type and time point are not known.

The rearrangement links TRBV19 to TRBJ1-1; D is perhaps TRBD1 (5 bases). V was shortened by 10 bases and J by 4 bases, with 19 bases between the two germline ends. CDR1 and CDR2 from the germline V gene are LNHDA and SQIVND (reference sequence). CDR3 size: 14 residues. This chain's CDR3 is CATATSGRGTEAFF. The DNA of the CDR3 is TGTGCCACCGCGACCTCAGGAAGGGGCACTGAAGCTTTCTTT.

V gene TRBV28 combines with J gene TRBJ2-7, with D maybe TRBD1 (8 bases). Germline values: CDR1 MDHEN, CDR2 SYDVKM. The CDR3 runs to 14 residues. With 5 bases removed from V and 4 bases from J, the gap between germline ends came to 15 bases. CDR3 coding DNA: TGTGCCAGCAGTAGTACAGGGGGAGGGTACGAGCAGTACTTC. Its translation is CASSSTGGGYEQYF.

This clonotype was detected a few times. The chain joins TRBV12-3 or TRBV12-4 to TRBJ2-3, with D possibly being TRBD2 (6 bases). The CDR3 has 14 amino acids. Trimming took 6 bases from V and 4 from J, leaving 14 bases between them. This CDR3 reads CASSKLAAADTQYF. CDR3 in DNA: TGTGCCAGCAGCAAACTAGCTGCCGCAGATACGCAGTATTTT.

This clonotype appeared a single time. A read error is likely, as this CDR3 ends without the conserved phenylalanine or tryptophan. The V gene is TRBV7-2, the J gene TRBJ2-7; the match to TRBD1 covers 8 bases. The CDR3 is 14 amino acids. Germline CDR1 is SGHTA and CDR2 is FQGNSA. Trimming took 1 base from V and 3 from J; bases not matched to a gene: 2. The CDR3 coding sequence is TGTGCCAGCAGCTTAGGGGACAGGCTCTACGAGCAGTACTTA. This translates into CASSLGDRLYEQYL.

This clonotype appeared a few times. This chain joins TRBV19 and TRBJ2-5, with 8 bases lining up with TRBD2. Trimming took 1 base from V and 2 from J; bases not matched to a gene: 6. The germline CDR1 and CDR2 sequences are LNHDA and SQIVND (reference sequence). CDR3 length: 16 amino acids. In DNA, the CDR3 is TGTGCCAGTAGTATAGCCCATAGCGGGACACAAGAGACCCAGTACTTC. It is translated as CASSIAHSGTQETQYF. Variable domain in full (rest from reference TRBV19 and TRBJ2-5): DGGITQSPKYLFRKEGQNVTLSCEQNLNHDAMYWYRQDPGQGLRLIYYSQIVNDFQKGDIAEGYSVSREKKESFPLTVTSAQKNPTAFYLCASSIAHSGTQETQYFGPGTRLLVL.

This chain joins TRBV7-6 and TRBJ2-7, with D perhaps TRBD2 (6 bases). The V gene lost 4 bases and the J gene lost 3 bases, with 16 bases spanning the gap. There are 15 residues in the CDR3. From germline, CDR1 is SGHVS and CDR2 FNYEAQ. The CDR3 nucleotides are TGTGCCAGCAGCTCGCCTGGAGGGTTAGGCTACGAGCAGTACTTC. Protein sequence: CASSSPGGLGYEQYF.

The chain employs TRBV24-1 and TRBJ2-7, with 10 bases lining up with TRBD1. The CDR3 is 14 amino acids. CDR1 is KGHDR, CDR2 SFDVKD, per germline. V was clipped by 9 bases and J by 4 bases; unmatched bases: 8. The CDR3 region is CATYLEGQGYEQYF. Written as DNA, the CDR3 is TGTGCCACCTACCTGGAGGGACAGGGGTACGAGCAGTACTTC.

This clonotype has a handful of counts. The chain has TRBV29-1 and TRBJ1-1, with no clear D. The V end lost 4 bases, the J end lost 0 bases, and 9 bases lay between the germline ends. Germline V gene data show CDR1 as SQVTM and CDR2 as ANQGSEA. The CDR3 has 13 residues. The CDR3 coding sequence is TGCAGCGTTGCGAGGGTTCTGAACACTGAAGCTTTCTTT. Residues: CSVARVLNTEAFF.

This clonotype was picked up a small number of times. The rearrangement uses TRBV7-3 and TRBJ2-1, with 9 bases matching TRBD2. The CDR3 runs to 20 residues. The trim removed 4 bases at V and 5 bases at J, leaving 21 bases unmatched. Per the germline V gene, CDR1 is SGHTA and CDR2 is FQGTGA. CDR3 in DNA: TGTGCCAGCAGCTCATTCTTTTTGAGTCCAGCGGGGGGTTATAACAATGAGCAGTTCTTC. Residues: CASSSFFLSPAGGYNNEQFF.

The V gene is TRBV20-1, the J gene TRBJ2-4; 9 nucleotides align to TRBD2. Unmatched junction bases numbered 17, after V lost 8 bases and J lost 0 bases. Germline V gene data show CDR1 as DFQATT and CDR2 as SNEGSKA (reference sequence). This CDR3 is 18 amino acids long. This CDR3 is CSTSGSGSGGLAKNIQYF. CDR3 sequence (DNA): TGCAGTACGAGCGGATCAGGTAGCGGGGGCCTAGCCAAAAACATTCAGTACTTC.

In this sample, this clonotype turned up a few times. The chain links TRBV21-1 to TRBJ2-7; TRBD2 is taken as the D call from the table, unchecked against the DNA. TRBV21-1 is a pseudogene segment. The CDR3 is made up of 19 amino acids. For the CDR3, the DNA is TGTGCCAGCAGCGCACCGCCGGGACTAGCGGGGCCCGGTCTACACGAGCAGTACTTC. Its protein is CASSAPPGLAGPGLHEQYF.

The rearrangement uses TRBV11-2 and TRBJ2-1, with 9 positions matching TRBD1. V gave up 2 bases and J gave up 8 bases; unmatched junction bases: 13. Germline values: CDR1 SGHAT, CDR2 FQNNGV. There are 17 residues in the CDR3. The CDR3 spells CASSLRVGTGSFHEQFF. Here the CDR3 DNA reads TGTGCCAGCAGCTTAAGGGTCGGGACAGGGTCTTTCCATGAGCAGTTCTTC.

This clonotype has more than one count but fewer than ten. The chain carries TRBV5-1 and TRBJ2-1, with 15 bases fitting TRBD2. The CDR3 runs to 17 residues. Trimming took 4 bases from V and 6 from J; bases not matched to a gene: 8. From germline, CDR1 is SGHRS and CDR2 YFSETQ. The CDR3 nucleotides read TGCGCCAGCAGCACCTGGACTAGCGGGGGGGCCCTCAATGAGCAGTTCTTC. It yields the protein CASSTWTSGGALNEQFF.

This clonotype was observed at least ten times. The chain joins TRBV12-3 or TRBV12-4 to TRBJ2-2; D is unclear. This CDR3 is built from 13 residues. Trimming pared 6 bases from V and 6 bases from J, leaving 11 bases between. The CDR3 nucleotides read TGTGCCAGCAGCCCGGGCGGCGCCGGGGAGCTGTTTTTT. Its translation is CASSPGGAGELFF.

This clonotype was counted between two and nine times. V gene TRBV4-1 combines with J gene TRBJ2-7, with 8 bases fitting TRBD1. The CDR3 covers 18 residues. V lost 0 bases to trimming and J lost 3 bases; unmatched junction nucleotides: 13. Looked up from germline, CDR1 is MGHRA and CDR2 is YSYEKL. CDR3 residues: CASSQDRRNRDRYYEQYF. DNA of the CDR3: TGCGCCAGCAGCCAAGACAGGAGGAACCGGGACAGGTACTACGAGCAGTACTTC.

V is TRBV12-3 or TRBV12-4 and J is TRBJ1-5; possibly TRBD1 for D (6 bases). The length of the CDR3 is 13 residues. The V gene lost 8 bases and the J gene lost 4 bases, with 12 bases spanning the gap. CDR3 loop: CASGTGQNQPQHF. CDR3 nucleotides: TGTGCCAGCGGTACAGGACAGAATCAGCCCCAGCATTTT.

V gene TRBV24-1 combines with J gene TRBJ2-3; the match to TRBD1 covers 7 bases. V gave up 3 bases and J gave up 1 base; unmatched junction bases: 12. The germline gives CDR1 KGHDR, CDR2 SFDVKD. There are 18 residues in the CDR3. The CDR3 is CATSDARTGWGRTDTQYF. CDR3 in DNA: TGTGCCACCAGTGATGCCCGGACAGGTTGGGGACGCACAGATACGCAGTATTTT.

V is TRBV6-5 and J is TRBJ2-2; 7 bases agree with TRBD2. The V gene end was trimmed by 0 bases and the J gene end by 4 bases; junction bases not matched to a gene: 11. This CDR3 is built from 18 residues. Germline V CDR1 and CDR2: MNHEY, SVGAGI. This CDR3 reads CASSYSGGRGVRTGELFF. In DNA, the CDR3 is TGTGCCAGCAGTTACTCAGGCGGGAGAGGGGTGCGCACCGGGGAGCTGTTTTTT.

This clonotype was observed many times. The chain recombines TRBV7-9 with TRBJ2-1; D not resolved. V lost 1 base and J lost 7, with 11 bases in between. Germline V gene sequence: CDR1 SEHNR, CDR2 FQNEAQ (reference sequence). The CDR3 sequence is 14 residues long. The CDR3 sequence: CASSLGQGPNEQFF. The DNA of the CDR3 is TGTGCCAGCAGCTTAGGCCAAGGTCCTAATGAGCAGTTCTTC.

V is TRBV7-8 and J is TRBJ2-3; 8 positions agree with TRBD2. Unmatched junction bases numbered 5, after V lost 2 bases and J lost 1 base. Germline CDR1 reads SGHVS; CDR2 reads FQNEAQ. CDR3 length: 16 residues. In DNA form, the CDR3 reads TGTGCCAGCAGCTTAAACACGGGAGGGGGCACAGATACGCAGTATTTT. This sequence encodes CASSLNTGGGTDTQYF.

The table lists this clonotype with many counts. The rearrangement links TRBV25-1 to TRBJ2-7; either TRBD1 or TRBD2 may supply D (6 bases each). V gave up 0 bases and J gave up 2 bases, with 11 bases separating them. Germline lookup yields CDR1 MGHDK and CDR2 SYGVNS. This CDR3 has 15 amino acids. The CDR3 loop is CASSEYGGGTYEQYF. The CDR3 nucleotides read TGTGCCAGCAGTGAATACGGAGGGGGTACCTACGAGCAGTACTTC.